These 24 T cell receptor beta chains were sequenced from one sample in a study of T cells after yellow fever vaccination. In TCRdb, the 5' RACE reads were re-called with MiXCR into one record per CDR3 protein. The table has some 49,000 distinct CDR3 sequences, approximately 6.3% seen once. Material: PBMCs, either bulk or a sorted T-cell subset (CD4+, CD8+, memory, or dextramer-sorted; not recorded which), obtained 45 days after the yellow fever booster vaccination. The receptor source for this set is a man aged 25 to 40 who received the YFV17D yellow fever vaccine.

This clonotype was picked up many times. The CDR3 DNA is TGTGCCAGCAGCTTACAGGGGGCAGATACGCAGTATTTT. It is translated as CASSLQGADTQYF. The V gene is TRBV7-2, the J gene TRBJ2-3; 7 bases agree with TRBD1. Germline-derived CDR1 and CDR2 are SGHTA and FQGNSA. J lost 4 bases, V lost 2 bases, and 0 bases had no gene match. The CDR3 has 13 residues.

There are many counts of this clonotype. CDR3 region: CASSLETGWFYTF. In nucleotides, the CDR3 is TGCGCCAGCAGCTTGGAGACTGGGTGGTTCTACACCTTC. The rearrangement joins TRBV5-1 to TRBJ1-2; no clear D. V was clipped by 0 bases and J by 10 bases, with 13 bases between them. This CDR3 is built from 13 residues. Germline CDR1 is SGHRS and CDR2 is YFSETQ.

This clonotype appeared many times. The chain is built from TRBV30 and TRBJ2-1; D gene ambiguous. The CDR3 extends over 11 amino acids. CDR1 is GTSNPN and CDR2 is SVGIG in the germline V gene (reference sequence). Deletions cut 3 bases from V and 6 bases from J, with 6 bases between. The CDR3 DNA reads TGTGCCTGGAGATACCTCAATGAGCAGTTCTTC. Translating it yields CAWRYLNEQFF.

This clonotype occurred many times. The gene calls are TRBV18 and TRBJ2-7; the match to TRBD2 covers 9 bases. This CDR3 contains 15 residues. V was pared by 0 bases and J by 3 bases, with 3 bases of the junction left unmatched. Germline values: CDR1 KGHSH, CDR2 LQKENI. The CDR3, as DNA: TGTGCCAGCTCACCACCGAGTAGCGGGAGCTACGAGCAGTACTTC. It yields the protein CASSPPSSGSYEQYF.

CDR3 sequence: CATSGTGDYGYTF. As DNA, the CDR3 is TGTGCCACCAGCGGAACAGGGGACTATGGCTACACCTTC. This sequence joins TRBV15 and TRBJ1-2; 7 nucleotides align to TRBD1. Losses at the gene ends were 5 bases for V and 3 bases for J; bases not matched to a gene: 3. The CDR3 totals 13 residues. CDR1 and CDR2 from the germline V gene are LNHNV and YYDKDF (reference sequence).

This clonotype has at least ten counts. The genes are TRBV12-3 or TRBV12-4 and TRBJ2-1; no clear D. The CDR3 extends over 15 amino acids. The V and J ends lost 1 base and 0 bases respectively, with 7 bases between them. The CDR3 sequence: CASSLDLSSYNEQFF. The CDR3 bases are TGTGCCAGCAGTTTAGACCTAAGCTCCTACAATGAGCAGTTCTTC.

This clonotype was detected many times. V is TRBV7-9 and J is TRBJ1-5, with D perhaps matching TRBD1 (5 bases). The CDR3 length is 11 residues. The germline V gene has CDR1 SEHNR and CDR2 FQNEAQ (reference sequence). The germline V and J ends were trimmed by 5 bases and 13 bases, with 12 bases remaining between them. The chain's CDR3 is CASSQDTNQHF. CDR3 nucleotide sequence: TGTGCCAGCAGCCAGGACACTAATCAGCATTTT.

This clonotype was found many times. The rearrangement joins TRBV4-2 to TRBJ2-3, with D hard to call. The length of the CDR3 is 13 residues. The V and J ends lost 0 bases and 6 bases respectively, with 7 bases between them. Germline CDR1 is LGHNA and CDR2 is YNFKEQ. CDR3 in DNA: TGTGCCAGCAGCCAAGATCGCAGGGATACGCAGTATTTT. It translates to CASSQDRRDTQYF.

This clonotype appeared many times. The CDR3 DNA sequence: TGCAGTGCTAGAGATACTAGCGGGAGCCCCTACGAGCAGTACTTC. Translation: CSARDTSGSPYEQYF. The J gene is TRBJ2-7, the V gene TRBV20-1, with 11 bases fitting TRBD2. The germline CDR1 and CDR2 sequences are DFQATT and SNEGSKA (reference sequence). V was clipped by 0 bases and J by 2 bases; unmatched bases: 3. The CDR3 covers 15 residues.

This clonotype was seen ten or more times. The genes are TRBV7-2 and TRBJ2-1; D ambiguous. Germline-derived CDR1 and CDR2 are SGHTA and FQGNSA. This CDR3 has 13 residues. With 0 bases removed from V and 7 bases from J, the gap between germline ends came to 7 bases. The CDR3: CASSLARQNEQFF. The CDR3 bases are TGTGCCAGCAGCTTAGCCCGCCAAAATGAGCAGTTCTTC.

This clonotype was seen a handful of times. J is TRBJ1-4 and V is TRBV7-2, with D unclear. This CDR3 is built from 13 residues. Germline V gene sequence: CDR1 SGHTA, CDR2 FQGNSA. Trimming pared 5 bases from V and 5 bases from J, leaving 9 bases between. Here the CDR3 reads CASSPYNNEKLFF. The CDR3, as DNA: TGTGCCAGCAGCCCCTACAACAATGAAAAACTGTTTTTT.

This clonotype was detected many times. The chain recombines TRBV15 with TRBJ1-1, with 7 bases lining up with TRBD1. The ends lost 5 bases at V and 5 bases at J; junction bases unmatched: 11. Germline V gene sequence: CDR1 LNHNV, CDR2 YYDKDF (reference sequence). This CDR3 is 15 amino acids long. CDR3 nucleotide sequence: TGTGCCACCAGCGGAAAGACAGGGTCGGAAACTGAAGCTTTCTTT. It yields the protein CATSGKTGSETEAFF.

This clonotype was seen ten or more times. The V call is TRBV4-2, the J call TRBJ2-7; D is possibly TRBD2 (5 bases). Germline V gene lookup returns CDR1 LGHNA and CDR2 YNFKEQ. The CDR3 is 15 amino acids. Trimming removed 0 bases at V and 1 base at J, with 10 bases between. The CDR3 nucleotides read TGTGCCAGCAGCCAAGAGGGAGCGGCTTCCTACGAGCAGTACTTC. Its translation: CASSQEGAASYEQYF.

This clonotype has just a few counts. The chain uses TRBV5-1 and TRBJ2-1; TRBD2 aligns across 14 bases. This CDR3 region has 16 residues. CDR1 and CDR2 from the germline V gene are SGHRS and YFSETQ. The V gene end was trimmed by 5 bases and the J gene end by 7 bases; junction bases not matched to a gene: 8. CDR3: CASSNGGTSGSNEQFF. The DNA of the CDR3 is TGCGCCAGCAGTAATGGCGGGACTAGCGGGAGTAATGAGCAGTTCTTC.

This clonotype has at least ten counts. The chain couples TRBV20-1 to TRBJ1-1; D gene uncertain. V shed 6 bases and J shed 0 bases, with 11 bases lying between them. Germline loops: CDR1 DFQATT, CDR2 SNEGSKA (reference sequence). This CDR3 is 13 amino acids long. Here the CDR3 reads CSAQAHMNTEAFF. The DNA of the CDR3 is TGCAGTGCGCAGGCCCACATGAACACTGAAGCTTTCTTT.

This clonotype was seen a few times. The chain combines TRBV6-1 with TRBJ1-1, with no clear D. Germline CDR1 is MNHNS and CDR2 is SASEGT. V was clipped by 6 bases and J by 3 bases, with 11 bases between them. The CDR3 consists of 13 residues. The CDR3: CASRPVRDTEAFF. The CDR3 nucleotides read TGTGCCAGCAGGCCCGTAAGGGACACTGAAGCTTTCTTT.

The sample holds a few counts of this clonotype. The chain employs TRBV7-8 and TRBJ2-7; maybe TRBD2 (5 bases). CDR3 length equals 14 residues. V lost 0 bases, J lost 6 bases, and 12 bases lay in between. The germline gives CDR1 SGHVS, CDR2 FQNEAQ. The chain's CDR3 is CASSLAILGGEQYF. For the CDR3, the DNA is TGTGCCAGCAGCTTAGCGATTTTAGGAGGCGAGCAGTACTTC.

This clonotype has ten or more counts. The chain is built from TRBV20-1 and TRBJ1-4; D is perhaps TRBD1 (5 bases). This CDR3 has 13 amino acids. With 6 bases removed from V and 4 bases from J, the gap between germline ends came to 12 bases. CDR1 is DFQATT and CDR2 is SNEGSKA in the germline V gene (reference sequence). Here the CDR3 reads CSARQMNNEKLFF. The CDR3 DNA is TGCAGTGCGAGACAGATGAATAATGAAAAACTGTTTTTT.

Only a few counts were recorded for this clonotype. The V call is TRBV7-6, the J call TRBJ2-1, with D hard to call. CDR1 is SGHVS and CDR2 is FNYEAQ in the germline V gene. The CDR3 is 12 amino acids. The ends were cut back, 6 bases at V and 10 bases at J, with 13 bases in the middle. The CDR3 bases are TGTGCCAGCAGTTTACTTGGGTACGAGCAGTTCTTC. Translation: CASSLLGYEQFF.

Ten or more counts support this clonotype. This chain joins TRBV4-3 and TRBJ1-2; the match to TRBD1 covers 9 bases. V shed 0 bases and J 8 bases; nucleotides not matched to a gene: 7. The CDR3 totals 15 residues. The germline V gene has CDR1 LGHNA and CDR2 YSLEER. CDR3 region: CASSQDLQGALGYTF. CDR3 coding DNA: TGCGCCAGCAGCCAAGACCTACAGGGGGCCCTCGGCTACACCTTC.

In this sample, this clonotype turned up a few times. This chain links TRBV18 with TRBJ1-2; the match to TRBD1 covers 7 bases. The CDR3 has 15 amino acids. J lost 4 bases, V lost 3 bases, and 8 bases had no gene match. CDR1 is KGHSH, CDR2 LQKENI, per germline. The CDR3 reads CASSPSTGVSYGYTF. CDR3 DNA sequence: TGTGCCAGCTCACCCTCCACAGGGGTGAGCTATGGCTACACCTTC.

This clonotype was found many times. The DNA for the CDR3 is TGTGCCAGCAGCGACGGCGGAACCTACGAGCAGTACTTC. As protein: CASSDGGTYEQYF. The chain employs TRBV28 and TRBJ2-7; D is unclear. V was cut by 6 bases and J by 2 bases, with 11 bases left in between. The CDR3 extends over 13 amino acids. Germline CDR1 is MDHEN and CDR2 is SYDVKM.

This clonotype showed up many times. This rearrangement joins TRBV19 to TRBJ1-1; tentatively, D is TRBD1 (6 bases). The CDR3 is 14 amino acids. The V and J ends lost 6 bases and 4 bases respectively, with 15 bases between them. Germline V gene lookup returns CDR1 LNHDA and CDR2 SQIVND (reference sequence). The CDR3 DNA follows: TGTGCCAGTAGAACCTCAGGGGCTCGCACTGAAGCTTTCTTT. This translates into CASRTSGARTEAFF.

A word on this clonotype: A much larger clone is a single base away; this may be a read error. The rearrangement links TRBV5-1 to TRBJ2-1, with TRBD2 matching over 9 bases. After removal of 4 bases from V and 6 bases from J, the junction contained 11 bases not matched to a gene. CDR1 is SGHRS, CDR2 YFSETQ, per germline. The CDR3 totals 16 residues. The CDR3 sequence is CASSPAGTSKVNEQFF. CDR3 nucleotides: TGCGCCAGCAGCCCCGCCGGGACTAGCAAAGTCAATGAGCAGTTCTTC. The entire variable domain, with the rest obtained from reference TRBV5-1 and TRBJ2-1, is as follows: KAGVTQTPRYLIKTRGQQVTLSCSPISGHRSVSWYQQTPGQGLQFLFEYFSETQRNKGNFPGRFSGRQFSNSRSEMNVSTLELGDSALYLCASSPAGTSKVNEQFFGPGTRLTVL.